This is a list of T cell receptor beta chains from one sample in a study of T cells in localized non-small cell lung cancer. Sequencing used immunoSEQ multiplex PCR; TCRdb keeps in-frame clones, though not all of them. The sample has about 130,000 clones; 89% are singletons. The source was peripheral blood, collected before any cancer treatment. All receptors come from an older female donor with stage I lung adenocarcinoma. CDR3s include the opening cysteine and the closing phenylalanine or tryptophan. Each record gives: clone size, V gene, J gene, D gene, CDR3 DNA, CDR3 protein. D genes are given only for firm matches. Where a row states a size, it is once, few, many or the class of an expanded clone; other rows omit it.

>-|TRBV19|TRBJ1-2|-
TGTGCCAGTCACCTCACAGAGTTTTATGGCTACACCTTC
CASHLTEFYGYTF
>-|TRBV6-5|TRBJ1-2|-
TGTGCCAGCAGTTATACGGTAGCGCCGACAGGCTACACCTTC
CASSYTVAPTGYTF
>-|TRBV18|TRBJ2-4|-
TGTGCCAGCTCAACACAACATCCGAACATTCAGTACTTC
CASSTQHPNIQYF
>-|TRBV10-3|TRBJ1-1|-
TGTGCCATCAGTGATTTAGGCTCTCCCGCCCCTGAAGCTTTCTTT
CAISDLGSPAPEAFF
>-|TRBV15|TRBJ2-7|-
TGTGCCACCAGCACACATGGGCGGTTCGGCGAGCAGTACTTC
CATSTHGRFGEQYF
>-|TRBV29-1|TRBJ1-1|-
TGCAGCGTTGAAGATGAGGGGGGATTTGAAGCTTTCTTT
CSVEDEGGFEAFF
>-|TRBV19|TRBJ2-1|TRBD2
TGTGCCAGTAGTATCGTGGGGCTAGGACTAGCGGGAGGCTACAATGAGCAGTTCTTC
CASSIVGLGLAGGYNEQFF
>-|TRBV28|TRBJ2-5|TRBD1
TGTGCCAGCAGTTGGGGACAGGGGGCGAAGGAGACCCAGTACTTC
CASSWGQGAKETQYF
>-|TRBV29-1|TRBJ2-7|-
TGCAGCGTTGCCGGGACTCGCAATTACGAGCAGTACTTC
CSVAGTRNYEQYF
>few|TRBV7-9|TRBJ2-1|-
TGTGCCAGCAGCTTAGCGGTCTTCCCAAATGAGCAGTTCTTC
CASSLAVFPNEQFF